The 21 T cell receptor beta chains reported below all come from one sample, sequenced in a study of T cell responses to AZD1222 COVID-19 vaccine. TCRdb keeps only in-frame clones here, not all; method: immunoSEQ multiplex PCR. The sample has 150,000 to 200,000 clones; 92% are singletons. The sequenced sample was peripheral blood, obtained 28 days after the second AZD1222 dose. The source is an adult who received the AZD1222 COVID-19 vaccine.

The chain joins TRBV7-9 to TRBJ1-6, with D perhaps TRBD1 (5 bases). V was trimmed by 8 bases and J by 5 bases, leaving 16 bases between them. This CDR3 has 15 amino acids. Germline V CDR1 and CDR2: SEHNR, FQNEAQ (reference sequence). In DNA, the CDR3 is TGTGCCAGCTGCGGGGGGACGGAGGATAATTCACCCCTCCACTTT. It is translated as CASCGGTEDNSPLHF.

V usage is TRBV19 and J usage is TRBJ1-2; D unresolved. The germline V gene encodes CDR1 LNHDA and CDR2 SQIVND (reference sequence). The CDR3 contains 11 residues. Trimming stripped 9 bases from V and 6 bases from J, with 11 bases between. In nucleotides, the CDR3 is TGTGCCAGCTCGTACCGGGATGGCTACACCTTC. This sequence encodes CASSYRDGYTF.

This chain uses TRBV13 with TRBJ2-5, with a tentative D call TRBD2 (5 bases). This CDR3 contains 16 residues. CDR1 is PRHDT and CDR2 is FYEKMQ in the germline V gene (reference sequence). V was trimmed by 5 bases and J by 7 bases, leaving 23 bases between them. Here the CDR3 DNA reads TGTGCCAGCAGCCCCGGGGATACAGTGATAACGGGGACCCAGTACTTC. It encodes CASSPGDTVITGTQYF.

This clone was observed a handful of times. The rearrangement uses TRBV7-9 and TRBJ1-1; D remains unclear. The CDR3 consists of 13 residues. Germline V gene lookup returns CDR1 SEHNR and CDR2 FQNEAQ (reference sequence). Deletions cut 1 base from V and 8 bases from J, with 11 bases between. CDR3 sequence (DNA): TGTGCCAGCAGCTTAGGTTCTGGGAGGGAAGCTTTCTTT. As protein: CASSLGSGREAFF. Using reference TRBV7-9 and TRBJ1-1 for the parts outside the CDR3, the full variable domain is DTGVSQNPRHKITKRGQNVTFRCDPISEHNRLYWYRQTLGQGPEFLTYFQNEAQLEKSRLLSDRFSAERPKGSFSTLEIQRTEQGDSAMYLCASSLGSGREAFFGQGTRLTVV.

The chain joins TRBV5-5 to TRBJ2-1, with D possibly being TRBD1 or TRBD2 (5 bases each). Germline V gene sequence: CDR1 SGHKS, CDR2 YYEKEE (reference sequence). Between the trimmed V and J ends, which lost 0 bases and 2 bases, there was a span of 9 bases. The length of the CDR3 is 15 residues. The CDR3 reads CASSLDRGPYNEQFF. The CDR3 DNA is TGTGCCAGCAGCTTGGATCGGGGACCCTACAATGAGCAGTTCTTC. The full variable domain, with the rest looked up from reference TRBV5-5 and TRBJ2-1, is DAGVTQSPTHLIKTRGQQVTLRCSPISGHKSVSWYQQVLGQGPQFIFQYYEKEERGRGNFPDRFSARQFPNYSSELNVNALLLGDSALYLCASSLDRGPYNEQFFGPGTRLTVL.

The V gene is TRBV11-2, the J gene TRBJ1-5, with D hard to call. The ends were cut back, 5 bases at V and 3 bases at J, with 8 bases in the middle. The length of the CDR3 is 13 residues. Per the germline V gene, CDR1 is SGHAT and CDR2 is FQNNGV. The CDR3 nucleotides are TGTGCCAGCAGCCTGGGGAACAATCAGCCCCAGCATTTT. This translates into CASSLGNNQPQHF.

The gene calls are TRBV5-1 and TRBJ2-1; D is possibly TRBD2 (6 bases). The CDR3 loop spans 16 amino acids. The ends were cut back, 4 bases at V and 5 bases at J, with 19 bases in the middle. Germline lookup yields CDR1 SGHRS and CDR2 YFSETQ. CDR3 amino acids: CASSSWETGDNNEQFF. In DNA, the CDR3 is TGCGCCAGCAGCAGCTGGGAAACGGGGGATAACAATGAGCAGTTCTTC.

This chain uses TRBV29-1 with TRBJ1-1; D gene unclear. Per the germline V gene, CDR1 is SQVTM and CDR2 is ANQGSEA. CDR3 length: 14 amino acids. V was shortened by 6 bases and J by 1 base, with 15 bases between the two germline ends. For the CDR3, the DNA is TGCAGCGTGAACCCGTCCACGTCGAACACTGAAGCTTTCTTT. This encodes CSVNPSTSNTEAFF.

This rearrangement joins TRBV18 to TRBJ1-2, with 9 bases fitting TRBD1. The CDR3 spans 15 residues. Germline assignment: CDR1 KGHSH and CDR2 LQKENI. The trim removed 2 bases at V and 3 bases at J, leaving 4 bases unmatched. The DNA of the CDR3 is TGTGCCAGCTCACCAAGGACAGGGGAGGACTATGGCTACACCTTC. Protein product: CASSPRTGEDYGYTF.

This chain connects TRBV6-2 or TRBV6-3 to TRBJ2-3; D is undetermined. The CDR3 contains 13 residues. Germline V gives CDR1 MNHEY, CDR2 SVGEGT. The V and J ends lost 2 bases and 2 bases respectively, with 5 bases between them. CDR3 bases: TGTGCCAGCAGTTACATACCCACAGATACGCAGTATTTT. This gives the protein CASSYIPTDTQYF.

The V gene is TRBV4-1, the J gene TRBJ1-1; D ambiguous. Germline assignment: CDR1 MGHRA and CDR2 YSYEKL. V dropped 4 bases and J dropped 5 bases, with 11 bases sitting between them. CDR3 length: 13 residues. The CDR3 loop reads CASSPSRGTEAFF. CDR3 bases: TGCGCCAGCAGCCCCTCCCGCGGAACTGAAGCTTTCTTT.

The CDR3 DNA sequence: TGCAGCGTTGAAGGCCGAAACACTGAAGCTTTCTTT. Protein sequence: CSVEGRNTEAFF. This chain joins TRBV29-1 and TRBJ1-1; no clear D gene. Trimming took 1 base from V and 2 from J, leaving 5 bases between them. Germline V gene lookup returns CDR1 SQVTM and CDR2 ANQGSEA. The CDR3 runs to 12 residues.

The CDR3 bases are TGTGCCAGCAGTTCTACAATGGGAAGGGAAGTAAACATTCAGTACTTC. It yields the protein CASSSTMGREVNIQYF. This chain links TRBV25-1 with TRBJ2-4, with D uncertain. This CDR3 is 16 amino acids long. V was clipped by 5 bases and J by 6 bases, with 20 bases between them. Germline V gene data show CDR1 as MGHDK and CDR2 as SYGVNS.

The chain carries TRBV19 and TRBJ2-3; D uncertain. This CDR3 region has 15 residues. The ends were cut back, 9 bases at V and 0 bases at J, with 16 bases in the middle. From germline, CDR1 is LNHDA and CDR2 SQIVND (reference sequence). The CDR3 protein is CASKIRATSTDTQYF. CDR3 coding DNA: TGTGCCAGCAAGATTCGAGCGACTAGCACAGATACGCAGTATTTT.

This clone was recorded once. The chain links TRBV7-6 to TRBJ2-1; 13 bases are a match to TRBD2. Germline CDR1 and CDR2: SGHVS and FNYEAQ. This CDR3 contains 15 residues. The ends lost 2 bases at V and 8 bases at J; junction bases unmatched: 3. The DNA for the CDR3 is TGTGCCAGCAGCTTAACTAGCGGGGGGGGTCATGAGCAGTTCTTC. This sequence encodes CASSLTSGGGHEQFF.

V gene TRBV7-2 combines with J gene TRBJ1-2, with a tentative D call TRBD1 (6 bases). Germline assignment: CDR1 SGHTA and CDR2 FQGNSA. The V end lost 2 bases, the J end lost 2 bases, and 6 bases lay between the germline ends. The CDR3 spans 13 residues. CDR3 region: CASSLQGNYGYTF. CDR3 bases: TGTGCCAGCAGCTTACAGGGGAACTATGGCTACACCTTC.

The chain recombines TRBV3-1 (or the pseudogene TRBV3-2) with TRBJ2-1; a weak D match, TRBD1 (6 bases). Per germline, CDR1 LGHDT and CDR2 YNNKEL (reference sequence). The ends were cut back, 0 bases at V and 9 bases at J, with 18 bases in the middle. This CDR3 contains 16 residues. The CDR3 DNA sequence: TGTGCCAGCAGCCAAGAAACGGTCAGGGGCAGTGCTGAGCAGTTCTTC. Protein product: CASSQETVRGSAEQFF.

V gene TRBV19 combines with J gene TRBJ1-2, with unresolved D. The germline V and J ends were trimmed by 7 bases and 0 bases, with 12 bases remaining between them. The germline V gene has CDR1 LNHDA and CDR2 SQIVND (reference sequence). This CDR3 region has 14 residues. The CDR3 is CASTKGGSNYGYTF. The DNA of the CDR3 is TGTGCCAGTACCAAAGGAGGTTCTAACTATGGCTACACCTTC.

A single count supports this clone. The CDR3 reads CASSLVRGPAFF. The CDR3 nucleotides read TGTGCCAGCAGTCTCGTTAGGGGGCCAGCTTTCTTT. The chain links TRBV27 to TRBJ1-1; TRBD1 matches at 7 bases. The J segment lost 10 bases and the V segment lost 5 bases, leaving 7 bases of the junction unmatched. The CDR3 totals 12 residues. Germline loops: CDR1 MNHEY, CDR2 SMNVEV (reference sequence).

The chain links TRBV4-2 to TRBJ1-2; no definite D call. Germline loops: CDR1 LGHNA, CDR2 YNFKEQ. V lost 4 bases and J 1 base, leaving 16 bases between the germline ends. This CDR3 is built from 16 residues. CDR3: CASSLQPTRFNYGYTF. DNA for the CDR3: TGTGCCAGCAGCCTTCAACCCACCCGCTTTAACTATGGCTACACCTTC.

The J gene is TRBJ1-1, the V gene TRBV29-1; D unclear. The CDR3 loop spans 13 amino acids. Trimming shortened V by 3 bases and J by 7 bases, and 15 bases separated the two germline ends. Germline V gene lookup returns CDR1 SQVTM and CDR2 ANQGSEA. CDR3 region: CSVDTWPRSEAFF. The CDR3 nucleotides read TGCAGCGTTGACACCTGGCCGCGGAGTGAAGCTTTCTTT.